These 20 T cell receptor beta chains share one sample of origin, sequenced in a study of T cells after yellow fever vaccination. TCRdb used MiXCR to reprocess the 5' RACE reads, holding one entry per CDR3 protein. The table includes under 300,000 distinct CDR3 sequences, around 7% detected once. The specimen was CD4+ T cells sorted from PBMCs, collected 15 days after the yellow fever booster vaccination. The source of these receptors is a man aged 30 to 45 who received the YFV17D yellow fever vaccine.

This clonotype was seen a handful of times. The chain carries TRBV7-9 and TRBJ1-1; no definite D call. From germline, CDR1 is SEHNR and CDR2 FQNEAQ (reference sequence). V gave up 3 bases and J gave up 4 bases, with 6 bases separating them. This CDR3 is 12 amino acids long. The DNA for the CDR3 is TGTGCCAGCAGCTTTAGAAGCACTGAAGCTTTCTTT. Its protein product is CASSFRSTEAFF.

This rearrangement joins TRBV5-4 to TRBJ2-1; no clear D. The CDR3 totals 13 residues. The V gene's germline CDR1 is SGHNT and CDR2 YYREEE (reference sequence). V was pared by 2 bases and J by 0 bases, with 3 bases between. As DNA, the CDR3 is TGTGCCAGCAGCTTAGTCTCCTACAATGAGCAGTTCTTC. Its protein product is CASSLVSYNEQFF.

The chain uses TRBV5-4 and TRBJ2-1, with 13 bases fitting TRBD2. CDR1 is SGHNT, CDR2 YYREEE, per germline (reference sequence). The CDR3 spans 15 residues. The junction had 5 bases not matched to a gene; V was cut back by 2 bases and J by 9 bases. The CDR3 DNA sequence: TGTGCCAGCAGCTTACTAGCGGGAGGGCAAGGTGAGCAGTTCTTC. Amino acid sequence: CASSLLAGGQGEQFF.

V gene TRBV5-4 combines with J gene TRBJ1-1, with 10 bases matching TRBD1. The CDR3 extends over 20 amino acids. Germline V gene sequence: CDR1 SGHNT, CDR2 YYREEE (reference sequence). The junction had 18 bases not matched to a gene; V was cut back by 0 bases and J by 4 bases. The CDR3: CASSLAGVAGTGADGTEAFF. CDR3 sequence (DNA): TGTGCCAGCAGCTTGGCGGGAGTAGCCGGGACAGGGGCTGATGGCACTGAAGCTTTCTTT.

This clonotype turned up a few times. The chain is built from TRBV5-1 and TRBJ1-1; 7 bases are shared with TRBD1. The trim removed 5 bases at V and 3 bases at J, leaving 7 bases unmatched. The CDR3 is made up of 14 amino acids. Per germline, CDR1 SGHRS and CDR2 YFSETQ. The CDR3 sequence: CASSRQGGDTEAFF. For the CDR3, the DNA is TGCGCCAGCAGTAGACAGGGTGGGGACACTGAAGCTTTCTTT.

The chain has TRBV12-3 or TRBV12-4 and TRBJ1-4, with TRBD1 as a possible D gene (5 bases). The V gene lost 7 bases and the J gene lost 7 bases, with 13 bases spanning the gap. This CDR3 is 13 amino acids long. Here the CDR3 reads CASNQGGGEKLFF. Here the CDR3 DNA reads TGTGCCAGCAATCAGGGCGGTGGTGAAAAACTGTTTTTT.

This clonotype has at least ten counts. The CDR3: CASSFKGSSTDTQYF. The CDR3 nucleotides read TGCGCCAGCAGCTTTAAGGGCAGTAGCACAGATACGCAGTATTTT. The chain combines TRBV5-1 with TRBJ2-3; D gene unclear. There are 15 residues in the CDR3. Trimming pared 2 bases from V and 0 bases from J, leaving 10 bases between. The V gene's germline CDR1 is SGHRS and CDR2 YFSETQ.

This clonotype was seen ten or more times. V and J are TRBV7-2 and TRBJ2-7, with 8 bases identical to TRBD2. CDR1 is SGHTA and CDR2 is FQGNSA in the germline V gene. The V gene end was trimmed by 8 bases and the J gene end by 5 bases; junction bases not matched to a gene: 11. This CDR3 is built from 14 residues. The CDR3, as DNA: TGTGCCAGCGGCCTTCAAGCGGGAGTAGACGAGCAGTACTTC. Translating it yields CASGLQAGVDEQYF.

The table lists this clonotype with many counts. DNA of the CDR3: TGCAGTGCTAGGAGGACTCCGTCCTACAATGAGCAGTTCTTC. Its translation is CSARRTPSYNEQFF. The chain is built from TRBV20-1 and TRBJ2-1, with D possibly matching TRBD2 (5 bases). V gave up 3 bases and J gave up 1 base, with 10 bases separating them. CDR3 length: 14 amino acids. Per the germline V gene, CDR1 is DFQATT and CDR2 is SNEGSKA (reference sequence).

This clonotype has a count of ten or more. V and J are TRBV12-3 or TRBV12-4 and TRBJ2-2, with 8 bases lining up with TRBD1. J gave up 7 bases and V 4 bases, and 5 bases lay outside the gene matches. The CDR3 sequence is 14 residues long. CDR3: CASSSQGASGELFF. CDR3 coding DNA: TGTGCCAGCAGTTCGCAGGGGGCGAGCGGGGAGCTGTTTTTT.

This clonotype turned up a few times. This rearrangement joins TRBV27 to TRBJ2-7; TRBD2 might be the D (6 bases). Germline lookup yields CDR1 MNHEY and CDR2 SMNVEV (reference sequence). Between the trimmed V and J ends, which lost 3 bases and 3 bases, there was a span of 15 bases. The CDR3 runs to 15 residues. CDR3 residues: CASSFRDSRDYEQYF. The CDR3 DNA is TGTGCCAGCAGTTTCCGGGACTCCCGGGACTACGAGCAGTACTTC.

The chain recombines TRBV5-1 with TRBJ2-7; TRBD1 agrees at 12 bases. Germline V CDR1 and CDR2: SGHRS, YFSETQ. This CDR3 is built from 14 residues. The trim removed 2 bases at V and 5 bases at J, leaving 2 bases unmatched. The CDR3 spells CASSFGTGGDEQYF. As DNA, the CDR3 is TGCGCCAGCAGCTTCGGGACAGGGGGCGACGAGCAGTACTTC. The variable domain in full, with the rest retrieved from reference TRBV5-1 and TRBJ2-7, is KAGVTQTPRYLIKTRGQQVTLSCSPISGHRSVSWYQQTPGQGLQFLFEYFSETQRNKGNFPGRFSGRQFSNSRSEMNVSTLELGDSALYLCASSFGTGGDEQYFGPGTRLTVT.

The chain has TRBV4-2 and TRBJ2-1, with 8 bases identical to TRBD2. CDR3 length equals 16 residues. Per germline, CDR1 LGHNA and CDR2 YNFKEQ. V gave up 2 bases and J gave up 0 bases; unmatched junction bases: 3. DNA of the CDR3: TGTGCCAGCAGCCAACAAAGCGGGAGCTCCTACAATGAGCAGTTCTTC. It specifies CASSQQSGSSYNEQFF.

This clonotype has at least ten counts. The rearrangement joins TRBV20-1 to TRBJ1-1; D is undetermined. Trimming took off 2 bases at V and 2 bases at J, with 9 bases between the two ends. From germline, CDR1 is DFQATT and CDR2 SNEGSKA (reference sequence). There are 13 residues in the CDR3. CDR3 in DNA: TGCAGTGCTAGAACCGGGTTAAACACTGAAGCTTTCTTT. Translated: CSARTGLNTEAFF.

The chain is built from TRBV29-1 and TRBJ2-7, with 7 positions matching TRBD2. After removal of 3 bases from V and 2 bases from J, the junction contained 19 bases not matched to a gene. Germline V gene sequence: CDR1 SQVTM, CDR2 ANQGSEA. The CDR3 has 18 amino acids. CDR3 DNA: TGCAGCGTTGACGATTGGGCCCGGGAGGCTTGGCTTGCCTACGAGCAGTACTTC. The encoded protein is CSVDDWAREAWLAYEQYF.

This clonotype was counted only a few times. The chain combines TRBV6-2 or TRBV6-3 with TRBJ2-2; D possibly corresponds to TRBD1 (5 bases). V gave up 5 bases and J gave up 4 bases, with 11 bases separating them. CDR1 is MNHEY, CDR2 SVGEGT, per germline. This CDR3 is built from 14 residues. The CDR3 nucleotides read TGTGCCAGCAGTCATCAGGGTAGCACCGGGGAGCTGTTTTTT. The encoded protein is CASSHQGSTGELFF.

V usage is TRBV7-9 and J usage is TRBJ2-2, with D possibly being TRBD2 (6 bases). The CDR3 sequence is 14 residues long. The germline V gene has CDR1 SEHNR and CDR2 FQNEAQ (reference sequence). With 9 bases removed from V and 4 bases from J, the gap between germline ends came to 15 bases. The CDR3 DNA is TGTGCCAGGGGCAACGGGAGTGGCACCGGGGAGCTGTTTTTT. Translated: CARGNGSGTGELFF.

Many counts were recorded for this clonotype. The chain is built from TRBV29-1 and TRBJ1-2; maybe TRBD1 (6 bases). This CDR3 region has 15 residues. The germline CDR1 and CDR2 sequences are SQVTM and ANQGSEA. V lost 6 bases, J lost 2 bases, and 19 bases lay in between. The CDR3 DNA is TGCAGCGTCTTTCCTCGACAGGCTCAGAACTATGGCTACACCTTC. Translated: CSVFPRQAQNYGYTF.

This clonotype occurred a few times. The chain carries TRBV7-2 and TRBJ2-5; 10 nucleotides agree with TRBD2. After removal of 5 bases from V and 4 bases from J, the junction contained 4 bases not matched to a gene. The CDR3 loop spans 14 amino acids. CDR1 SGHTA and CDR2 FQGNSA come from the germline V gene. The CDR3 DNA sequence: TGTGCCAGCAGCACCCGGACTAGCGGAGAGACCCAGTACTTC. It encodes CASSTRTSGETQYF. The full variable domain, in which reference TRBV7-2 and TRBJ2-5 provide the parts outside the CDR3, is GAGVSQSPSNKVTEKGKDVELRCDPISGHTALYWYRQSLGQGLEFLIYFQGNSAPDKSGLPSDRFSAERTGGSVSTLTIQRTQQEDSAVYLCASSTRTSGETQYFGPGTRLLVL.

The chain links TRBV6-1 to TRBJ1-5; no firm D call. V gave up 2 bases and J gave up 8 bases, with 13 bases separating them. Germline-derived CDR1 and CDR2 are MNHNS and SASEGT. The CDR3 length is 14 residues. CDR3 in DNA: TGTGCCAGCAGTGAACCGGCCCGTGACGAGCCCCAGCATTTT. It specifies CASSEPARDEPQHF.